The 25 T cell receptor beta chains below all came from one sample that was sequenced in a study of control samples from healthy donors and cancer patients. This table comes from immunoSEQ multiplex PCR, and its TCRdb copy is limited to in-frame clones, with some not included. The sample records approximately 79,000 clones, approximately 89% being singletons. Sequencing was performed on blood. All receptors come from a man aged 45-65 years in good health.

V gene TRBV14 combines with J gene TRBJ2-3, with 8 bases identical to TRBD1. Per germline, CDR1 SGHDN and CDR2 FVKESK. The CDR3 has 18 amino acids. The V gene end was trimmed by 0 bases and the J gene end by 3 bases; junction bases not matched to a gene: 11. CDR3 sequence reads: CASSQEKGQAGVTDTQYF. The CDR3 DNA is TGTGCCAGCAGCCAAGAGAAGGGACAGGCAGGGGTTACAGATACGCAGTATTTT.

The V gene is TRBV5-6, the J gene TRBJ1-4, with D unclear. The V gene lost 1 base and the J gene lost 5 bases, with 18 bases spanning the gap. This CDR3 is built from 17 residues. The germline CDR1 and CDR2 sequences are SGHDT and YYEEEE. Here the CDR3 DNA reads TGTGCCAGCAGCTTGCTTAGGTTAAAGGGTGCCAATGAAAAACTGTTTTTT. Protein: CASSLLRLKGANEKLFF.

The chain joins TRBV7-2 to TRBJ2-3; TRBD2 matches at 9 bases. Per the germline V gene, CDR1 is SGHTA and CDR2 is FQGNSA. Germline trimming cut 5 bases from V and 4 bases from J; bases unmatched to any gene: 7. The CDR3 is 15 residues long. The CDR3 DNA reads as TGTGCCAGCAGCCCCCGGTTAGCGGGGGCAGATACGCAGTATTTT. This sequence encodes CASSPRLAGADTQYF. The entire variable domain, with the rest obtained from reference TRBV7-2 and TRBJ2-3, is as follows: GAGVSQSPSNKVTEKGKDVELRCDPISGHTALYWYRQSLGQGLEFLIYFQGNSAPDKSGLPSDRFSAERTGGSVSTLTIQRTQQEDSAVYLCASSPRLAGADTQYFGPGTRLTVL.

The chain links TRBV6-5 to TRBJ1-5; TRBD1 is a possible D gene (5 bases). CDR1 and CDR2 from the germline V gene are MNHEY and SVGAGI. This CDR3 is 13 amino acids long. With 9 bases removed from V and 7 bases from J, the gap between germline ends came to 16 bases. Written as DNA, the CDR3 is TGTGCCAGTGGGGACCGGGAGGAGCAGCCCCAGCATTTT. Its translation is CASGDREEQPQHF.

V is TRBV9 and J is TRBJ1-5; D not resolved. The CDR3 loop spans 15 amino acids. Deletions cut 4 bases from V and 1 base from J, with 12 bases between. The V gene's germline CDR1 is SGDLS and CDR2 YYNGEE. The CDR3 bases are TGTGCCAGCAGCTCAAGAACGGACAGCAATCAGCCCCAGCATTTT. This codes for CASSSRTDSNQPQHF.

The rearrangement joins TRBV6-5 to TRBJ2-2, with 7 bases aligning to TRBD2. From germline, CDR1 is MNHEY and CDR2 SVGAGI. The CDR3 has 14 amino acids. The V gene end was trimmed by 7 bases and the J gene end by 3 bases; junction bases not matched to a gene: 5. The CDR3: CASTWGGDTGELFF. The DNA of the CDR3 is TGTGCCAGCACCTGGGGAGGGGACACCGGGGAGCTGTTTTTT.

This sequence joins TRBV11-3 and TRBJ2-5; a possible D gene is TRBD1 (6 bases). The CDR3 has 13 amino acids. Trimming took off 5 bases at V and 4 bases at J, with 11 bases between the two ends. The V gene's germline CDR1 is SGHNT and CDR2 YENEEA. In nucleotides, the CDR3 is TGTGCCAGCAGCCCTGGGGGCCCAGAGACCCAGTACTTC. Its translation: CASSPGGPETQYF.

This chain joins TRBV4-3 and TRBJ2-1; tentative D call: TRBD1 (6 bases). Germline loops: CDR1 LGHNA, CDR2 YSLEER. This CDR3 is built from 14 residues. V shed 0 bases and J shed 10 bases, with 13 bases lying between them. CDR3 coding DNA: TGCGCCAGCAGCCAAGATCCGGGTCAGGGGGAGCAGTTCTTC. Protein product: CASSQDPGQGEQFF.

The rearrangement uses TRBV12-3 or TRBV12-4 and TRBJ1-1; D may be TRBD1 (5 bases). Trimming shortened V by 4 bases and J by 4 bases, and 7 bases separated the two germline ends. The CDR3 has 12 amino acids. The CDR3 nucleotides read TGTGCCAGCAGTTCAGGGAGCACTGAAGCTTTCTTT. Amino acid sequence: CASSSGSTEAFF.

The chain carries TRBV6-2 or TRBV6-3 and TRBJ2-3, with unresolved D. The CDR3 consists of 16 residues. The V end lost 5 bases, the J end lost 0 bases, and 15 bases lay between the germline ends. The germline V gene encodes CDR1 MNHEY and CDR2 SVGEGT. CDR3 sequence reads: CASSSPSRTSTDTQYF. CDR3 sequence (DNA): TGTGCCAGCAGTAGCCCGAGTCGTACTAGCACAGATACGCAGTATTTT.

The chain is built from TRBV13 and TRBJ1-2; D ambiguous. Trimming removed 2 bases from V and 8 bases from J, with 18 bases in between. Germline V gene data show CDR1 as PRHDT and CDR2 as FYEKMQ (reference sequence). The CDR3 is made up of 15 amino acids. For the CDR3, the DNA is TGTGCCAGCAGCTTACGTCAAGTTGGGCCTTTGGGCTACACCTTC. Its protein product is CASSLRQVGPLGYTF.

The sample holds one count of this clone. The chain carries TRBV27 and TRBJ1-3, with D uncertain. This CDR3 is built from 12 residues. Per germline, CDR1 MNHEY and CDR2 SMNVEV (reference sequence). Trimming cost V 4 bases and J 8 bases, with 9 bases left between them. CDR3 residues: CASSSEGDTIYF. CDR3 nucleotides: TGTGCCAGCAGTTCGGAGGGAGACACCATATATTTT.

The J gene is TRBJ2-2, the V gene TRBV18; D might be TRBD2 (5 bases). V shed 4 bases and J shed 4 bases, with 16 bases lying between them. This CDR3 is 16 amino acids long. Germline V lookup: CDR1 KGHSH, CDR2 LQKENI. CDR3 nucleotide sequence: TGTGCCAGCTCACGGAAACTAGGCCTGGGCACCGGGGAGCTGTTTTTT. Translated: CASSRKLGLGTGELFF.

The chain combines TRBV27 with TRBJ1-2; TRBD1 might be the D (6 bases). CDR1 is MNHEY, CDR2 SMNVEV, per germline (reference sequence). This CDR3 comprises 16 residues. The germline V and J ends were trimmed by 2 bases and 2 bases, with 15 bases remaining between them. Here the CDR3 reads CASSLTTGRQNYGYTF. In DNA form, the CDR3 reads TGTGCCAGCAGTTTAACTACAGGGCGACAGAACTATGGCTACACCTTC.

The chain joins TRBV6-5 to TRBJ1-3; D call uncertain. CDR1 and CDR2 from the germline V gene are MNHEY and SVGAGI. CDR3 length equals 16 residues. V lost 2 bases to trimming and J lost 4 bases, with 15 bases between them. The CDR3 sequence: CASSYGDHQAGNTIYF. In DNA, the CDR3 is TGTGCCAGCAGTTACGGAGACCACCAAGCAGGAAACACCATATATTTT.

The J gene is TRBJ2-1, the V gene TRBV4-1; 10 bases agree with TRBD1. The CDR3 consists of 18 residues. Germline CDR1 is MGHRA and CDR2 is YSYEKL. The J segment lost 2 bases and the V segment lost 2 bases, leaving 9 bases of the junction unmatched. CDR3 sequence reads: CASSQRRLGQGAYNEQFF. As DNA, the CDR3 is TGCGCCAGCAGCCAACGCAGACTCGGACAGGGGGCCTACAATGAGCAGTTCTTC.

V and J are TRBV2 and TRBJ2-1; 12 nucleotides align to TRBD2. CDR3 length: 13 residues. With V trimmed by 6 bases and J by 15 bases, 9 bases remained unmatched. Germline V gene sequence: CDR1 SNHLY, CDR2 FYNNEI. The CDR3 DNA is TGTGCCAGCAGCGAGAGGACTAGCGGGGCAATGTTCTTC. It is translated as CASSERTSGAMFF.

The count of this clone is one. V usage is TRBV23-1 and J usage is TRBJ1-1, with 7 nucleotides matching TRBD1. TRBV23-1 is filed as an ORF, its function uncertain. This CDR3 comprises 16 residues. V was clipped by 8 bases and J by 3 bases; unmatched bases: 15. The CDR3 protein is CASLRDRGVADTEAFF. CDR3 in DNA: TGCGCCAGCCTTCGGGACAGAGGGGTGGCGGACACTGAAGCTTTCTTT.

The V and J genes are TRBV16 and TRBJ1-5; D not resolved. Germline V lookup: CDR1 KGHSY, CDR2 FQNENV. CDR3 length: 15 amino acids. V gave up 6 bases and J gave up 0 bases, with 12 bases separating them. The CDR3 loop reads CASSPQRNSNQPQHF. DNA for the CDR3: TGTGCCAGCAGTCCACAGCGGAATAGCAATCAGCCCCAGCATTTT.

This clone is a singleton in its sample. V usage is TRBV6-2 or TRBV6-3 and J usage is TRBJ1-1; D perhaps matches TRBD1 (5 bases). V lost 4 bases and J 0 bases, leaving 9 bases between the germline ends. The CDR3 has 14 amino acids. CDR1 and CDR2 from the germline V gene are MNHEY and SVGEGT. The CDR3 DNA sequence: TGTGCCAGCAGTTCAGGGATTATGAACACTGAAGCTTTCTTT. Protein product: CASSSGIMNTEAFF.

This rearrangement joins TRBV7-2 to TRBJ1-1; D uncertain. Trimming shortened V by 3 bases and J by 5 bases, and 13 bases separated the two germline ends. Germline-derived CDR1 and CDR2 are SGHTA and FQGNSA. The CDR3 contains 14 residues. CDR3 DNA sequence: TGTGCCAGCAGCTTGACGGAGGCTAGGACTGAAGCTTTCTTT. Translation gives CASSLTEARTEAFF.

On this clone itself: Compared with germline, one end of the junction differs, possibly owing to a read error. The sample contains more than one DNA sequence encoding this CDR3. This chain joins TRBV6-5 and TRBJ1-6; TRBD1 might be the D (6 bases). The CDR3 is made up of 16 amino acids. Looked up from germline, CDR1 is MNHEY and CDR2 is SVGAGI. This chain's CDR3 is CASSYSRTGLNSPLHF. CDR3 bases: TGTGCCAGCAGCTACTCCCGAACAGGGCTGAATTCACCCCTCCACTTT.

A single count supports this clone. The chain's CDR3 is CASSLAGPNTGELFF. DNA of the CDR3: TGTGCCAGCAGCTTAGCGGGACCAAACACCGGGGAGCTGTTTTTT. J is TRBJ2-2 and V is TRBV7-9, with D possibly called TRBD1 or TRBD2 (5 bases each). This CDR3 region has 15 residues. Deletions cut 0 bases from V and 2 bases from J, with 7 bases between. Germline V CDR1 and CDR2: SEHNR, FQNEAQ (reference sequence).

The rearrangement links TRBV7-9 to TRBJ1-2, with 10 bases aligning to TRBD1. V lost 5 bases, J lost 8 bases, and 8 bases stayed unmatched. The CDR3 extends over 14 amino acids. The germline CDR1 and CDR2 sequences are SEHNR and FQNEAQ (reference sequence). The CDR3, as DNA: TGTGCCAGCAGCGCAGGGACAGGGGTGGGCGGCTACACCTTC. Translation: CASSAGTGVGGYTF.

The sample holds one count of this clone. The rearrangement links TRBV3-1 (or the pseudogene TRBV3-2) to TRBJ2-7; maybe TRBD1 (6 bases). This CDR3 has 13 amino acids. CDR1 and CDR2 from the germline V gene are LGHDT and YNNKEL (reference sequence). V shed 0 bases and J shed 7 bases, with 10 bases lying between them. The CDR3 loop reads CASSQDDRGEQYF. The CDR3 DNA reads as TGTGCCAGCAGCCAAGACGATAGGGGGGAGCAGTACTTC.